Below are 2 T cell receptor beta chains sequenced from a single sample in a study of identical twins (dated by TCRdb to about 2016). The library came from 5' RACE. Sequenced using an Illumina HiSeq 2000. Through fastp at Q25 and MiXCR, TCRdb rebuilt clones from the public reads, retaining in-frame beta chains. For every CDR3 protein sequence, its rows merge into one entry that carries the most common genes and DNA. This sample comprises 400,000 to 650,000 distinct CDR3 sequences, about 20% of them detected only once. The top ten clonotypes cover about 0.91% of the sample. The data also belong to a second study, concerning T cells expressing NK-cell markers.

Sequencing was done on a sample of CD4+ T cells sorted from blood. The origin of the receptors is a woman aged 18-35 years in good health.

This chain uses TRBV18 with TRBJ2-7; tentative D call: TRBD2 (6 bases). This CDR3 spans 13 amino acids. V was shortened by 5 bases and J by 3 bases, with 11 bases between the two germline ends. Germline V gene lookup returns CDR1 KGHSH and CDR2 LQKENI. CDR3 DNA: TGTGCCAGCTCAGCTAACGGGGGCTACGAGCAGTACTTC. Translation: CASSANGGYEQYF.

This clonotype was seen a few times. The rearrangement uses TRBV20-1 and TRBJ2-3; no firm D call. V lost 1 base, J lost 0 bases, and 11 bases lay in between. CDR3 size: 15 residues. Per germline, CDR1 DFQATT and CDR2 SNEGSKA (reference sequence). This chain's CDR3 is CSARATLLSTDTQYF. CDR3 coding DNA: TGCAGTGCTAGAGCCACGTTACTTAGCACAGATACGCAGTATTTT.